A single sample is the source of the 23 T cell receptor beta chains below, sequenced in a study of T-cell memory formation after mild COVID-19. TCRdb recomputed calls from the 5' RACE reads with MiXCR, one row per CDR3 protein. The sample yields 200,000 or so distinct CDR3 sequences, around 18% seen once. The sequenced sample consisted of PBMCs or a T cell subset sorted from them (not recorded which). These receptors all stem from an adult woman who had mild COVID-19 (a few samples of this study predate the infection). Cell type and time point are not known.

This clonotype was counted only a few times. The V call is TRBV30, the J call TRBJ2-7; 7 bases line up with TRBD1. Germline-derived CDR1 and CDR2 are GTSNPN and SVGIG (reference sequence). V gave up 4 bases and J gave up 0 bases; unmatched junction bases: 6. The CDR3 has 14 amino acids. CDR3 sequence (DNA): TGTGCCTGGAAAATCTGGGACAGCTCCTACGAGCAGTACTTC. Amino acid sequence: CAWKIWDSSYEQYF.

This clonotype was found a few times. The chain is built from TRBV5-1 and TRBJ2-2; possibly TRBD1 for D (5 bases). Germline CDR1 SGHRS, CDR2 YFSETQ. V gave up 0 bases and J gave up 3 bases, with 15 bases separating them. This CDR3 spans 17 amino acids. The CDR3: CASSLVWGSEDTGELFF. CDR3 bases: TGCGCCAGCAGCTTGGTATGGGGCTCGGAAGACACCGGGGAGCTGTTTTTT.

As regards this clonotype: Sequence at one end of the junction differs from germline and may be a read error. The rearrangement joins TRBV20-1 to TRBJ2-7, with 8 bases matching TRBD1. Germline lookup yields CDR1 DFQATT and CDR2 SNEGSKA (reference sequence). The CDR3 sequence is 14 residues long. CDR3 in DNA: TGCAGTGCTAGATCCAGGGGGCGAAAGTACGATCAGTACTTC. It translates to CSARSRGRKYDQYF.

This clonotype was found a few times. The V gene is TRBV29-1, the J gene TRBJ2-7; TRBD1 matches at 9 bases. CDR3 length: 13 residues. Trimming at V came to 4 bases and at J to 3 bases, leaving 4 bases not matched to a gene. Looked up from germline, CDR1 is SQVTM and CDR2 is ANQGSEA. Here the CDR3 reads CSVARDRVYEQYF. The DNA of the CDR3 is TGCAGCGTTGCCCGGGACAGGGTCTACGAGCAGTACTTC.

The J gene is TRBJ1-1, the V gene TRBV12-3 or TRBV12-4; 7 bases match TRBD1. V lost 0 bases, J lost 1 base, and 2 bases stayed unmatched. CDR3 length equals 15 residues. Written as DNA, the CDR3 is TGTGCCAGCAGTTTAGCTGACAGGGCGAACACTGAAGCTTTCTTT. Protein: CASSLADRANTEAFF.

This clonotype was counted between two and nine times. This CDR3 reads CASSLRSRAGEQYF. The CDR3, as DNA: TGTGCCAGCAGTTTAAGATCCAGGGCGGGCGAGCAGTACTTC. V is TRBV28 and J is TRBJ2-7; D tentatively reads TRBD1 or TRBD2 (5 bases each). The CDR3 spans 14 residues. V was cut by 2 bases and J by 6 bases, with 14 bases left in between. Germline CDR1 reads MDHEN; CDR2 reads SYDVKM.

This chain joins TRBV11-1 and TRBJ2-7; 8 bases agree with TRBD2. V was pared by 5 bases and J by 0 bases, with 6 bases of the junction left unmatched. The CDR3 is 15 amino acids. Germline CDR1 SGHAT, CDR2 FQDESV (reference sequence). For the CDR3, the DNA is TGTGCCAGCAGCCTTAGCGGGAAAAACTCCTACGAGCAGTACTTC. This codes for CASSLSGKNSYEQYF.

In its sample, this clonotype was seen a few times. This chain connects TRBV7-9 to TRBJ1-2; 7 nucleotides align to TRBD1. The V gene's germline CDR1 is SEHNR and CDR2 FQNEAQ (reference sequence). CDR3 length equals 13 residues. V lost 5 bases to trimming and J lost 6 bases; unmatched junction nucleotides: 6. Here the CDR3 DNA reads TGTGCCAGCAGCGAGACAGGGACCGATGGCTACACCTTC. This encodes CASSETGTDGYTF. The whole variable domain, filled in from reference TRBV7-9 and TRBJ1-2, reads DTGVSQNPRHKITKRGQNVTFRCDPISEHNRLYWYRQTLGQGPEFLTYFQNEAQLEKSRLLSDRFSAERPKGSFSTLEIQRTEQGDSAMYLCASSETGTDGYTFGSGTRLTVV.

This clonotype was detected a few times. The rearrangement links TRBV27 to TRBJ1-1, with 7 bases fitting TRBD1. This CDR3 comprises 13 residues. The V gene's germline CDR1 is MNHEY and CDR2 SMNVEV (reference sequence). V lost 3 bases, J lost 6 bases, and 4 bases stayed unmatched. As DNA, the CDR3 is TGTGCCAGCAGTTTCGACAGGGCCGCTGAAGCTTTCTTT. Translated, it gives CASSFDRAAEAFF.

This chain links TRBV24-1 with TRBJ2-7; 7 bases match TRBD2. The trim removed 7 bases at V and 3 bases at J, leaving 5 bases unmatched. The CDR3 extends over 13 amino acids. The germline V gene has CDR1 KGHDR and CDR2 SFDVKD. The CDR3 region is CATRKGGSYEQYF. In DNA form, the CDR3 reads TGTGCCACCAGGAAGGGAGGGAGCTACGAGCAGTACTTC.

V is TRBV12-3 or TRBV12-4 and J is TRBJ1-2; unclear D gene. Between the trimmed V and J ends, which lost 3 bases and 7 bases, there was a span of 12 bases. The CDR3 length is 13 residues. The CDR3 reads CASSLGFSIGYTF. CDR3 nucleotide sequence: TGTGCCAGCAGTTTGGGGTTTTCTATTGGCTACACCTTC.

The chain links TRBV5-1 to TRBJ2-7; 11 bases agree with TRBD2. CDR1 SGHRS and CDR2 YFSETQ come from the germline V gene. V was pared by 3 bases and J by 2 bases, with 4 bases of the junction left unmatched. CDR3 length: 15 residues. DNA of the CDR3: TGCGCCAGCAGCTGGTCTAGCGGGGGGACCTACGAGCAGTACTTC. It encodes CASSWSSGGTYEQYF. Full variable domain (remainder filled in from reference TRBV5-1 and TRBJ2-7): KAGVTQTPRYLIKTRGQQVTLSCSPISGHRSVSWYQQTPGQGLQFLFEYFSETQRNKGNFPGRFSGRQFSNSRSEMNVSTLELGDSALYLCASSWSSGGTYEQYFGPGTRLTVT.

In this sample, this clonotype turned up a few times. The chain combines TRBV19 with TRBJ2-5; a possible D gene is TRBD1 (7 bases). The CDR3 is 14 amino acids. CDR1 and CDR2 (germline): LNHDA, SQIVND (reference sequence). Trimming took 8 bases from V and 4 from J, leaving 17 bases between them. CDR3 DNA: TGTGCCAGTGGGGACAGACGGGGGAGAGAGACCCAGTACTTC. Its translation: CASGDRRGRETQYF.

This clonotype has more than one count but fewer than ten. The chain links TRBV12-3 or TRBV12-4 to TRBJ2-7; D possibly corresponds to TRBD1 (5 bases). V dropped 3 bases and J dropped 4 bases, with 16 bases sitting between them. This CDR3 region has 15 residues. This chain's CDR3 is CASSFPAQGFYEQYF. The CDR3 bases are TGTGCCAGCAGTTTCCCCGCGCAGGGTTTTTACGAGCAGTACTTC.

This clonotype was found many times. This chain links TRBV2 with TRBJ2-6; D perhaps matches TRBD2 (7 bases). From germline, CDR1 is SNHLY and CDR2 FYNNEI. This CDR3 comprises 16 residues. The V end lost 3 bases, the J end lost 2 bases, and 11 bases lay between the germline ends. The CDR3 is CASSEGGLTGANVLTF. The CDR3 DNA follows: TGTGCCAGCAGTGAGGGGGGGCTTACTGGGGCCAACGTCCTGACTTTC.

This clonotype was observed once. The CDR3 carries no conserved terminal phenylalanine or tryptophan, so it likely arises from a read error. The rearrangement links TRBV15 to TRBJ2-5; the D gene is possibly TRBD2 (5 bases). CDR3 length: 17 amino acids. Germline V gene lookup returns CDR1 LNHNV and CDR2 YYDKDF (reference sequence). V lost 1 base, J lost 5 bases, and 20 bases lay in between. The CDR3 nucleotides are TGTGCCACCAGCAGAGGGCTCTTGGCTAGCTTCGAGGAGACCCAGTACTTG. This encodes CATSRGLLASFEETQYL.

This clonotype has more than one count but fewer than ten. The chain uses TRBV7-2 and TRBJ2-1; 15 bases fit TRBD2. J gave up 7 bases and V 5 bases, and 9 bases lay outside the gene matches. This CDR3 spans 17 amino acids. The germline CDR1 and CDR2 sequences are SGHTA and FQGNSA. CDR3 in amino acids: CASSTGLAGGPGNEQFF. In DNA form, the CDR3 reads TGTGCCAGCAGCACCGGACTAGCGGGAGGGCCGGGGAATGAGCAGTTCTTC.

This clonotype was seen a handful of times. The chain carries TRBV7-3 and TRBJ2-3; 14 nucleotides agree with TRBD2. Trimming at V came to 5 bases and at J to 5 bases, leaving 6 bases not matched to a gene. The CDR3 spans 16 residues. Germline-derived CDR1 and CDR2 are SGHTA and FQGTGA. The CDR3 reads CASSQGTSGSKDTQYF. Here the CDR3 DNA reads TGTGCCAGCAGCCAAGGGACTAGCGGGAGTAAAGATACGCAGTATTTT. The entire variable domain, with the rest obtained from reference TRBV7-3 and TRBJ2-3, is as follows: GAGVSQTPSNKVTEKGKYVELRCDPISGHTALYWYRQSLGQGPEFLIYFQGTGAADDSGLPNDRFFAVRPEGSVSTLKIQRTERGDSAVYLCASSQGTSGSKDTQYFGPGTRLTVL.

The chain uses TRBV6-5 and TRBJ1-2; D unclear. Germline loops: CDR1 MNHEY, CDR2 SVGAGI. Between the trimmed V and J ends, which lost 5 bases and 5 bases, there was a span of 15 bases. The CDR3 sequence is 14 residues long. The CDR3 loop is CASSTPGSGYGYTF. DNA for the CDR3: TGTGCCAGCAGTACCCCAGGCTCCGGATATGGCTACACCTTC.

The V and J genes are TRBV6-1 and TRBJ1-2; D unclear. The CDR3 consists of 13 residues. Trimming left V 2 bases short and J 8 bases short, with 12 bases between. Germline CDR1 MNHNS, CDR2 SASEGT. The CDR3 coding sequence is TGTGCCAGCAGTGAATCCCTGAGAGGAGGCTACACCTTC. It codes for CASSESLRGGYTF.

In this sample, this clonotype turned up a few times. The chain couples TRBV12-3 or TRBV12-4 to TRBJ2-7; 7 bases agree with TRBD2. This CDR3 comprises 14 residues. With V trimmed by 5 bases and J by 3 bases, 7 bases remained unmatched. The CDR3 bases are TGTGCCAGCAGTAAATGGACTAGTTACTACGAGCAGTACTTC. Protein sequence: CASSKWTSYYEQYF.

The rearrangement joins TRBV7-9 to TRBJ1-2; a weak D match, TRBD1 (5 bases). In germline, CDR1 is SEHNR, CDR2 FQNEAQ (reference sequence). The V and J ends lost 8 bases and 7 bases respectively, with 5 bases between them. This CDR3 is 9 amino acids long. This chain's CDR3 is CASGGGYTF. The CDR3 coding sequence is TGTGCCAGCGGGGGTGGCTACACCTTC.

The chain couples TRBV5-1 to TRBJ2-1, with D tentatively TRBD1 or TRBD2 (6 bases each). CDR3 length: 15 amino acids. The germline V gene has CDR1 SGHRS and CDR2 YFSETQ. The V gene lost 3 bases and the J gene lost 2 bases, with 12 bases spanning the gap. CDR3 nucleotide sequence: TGCGCCAGCAGCTCGGAGGGGGAAACCTACAATGAGCAGTTCTTC. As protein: CASSSEGETYNEQFF.